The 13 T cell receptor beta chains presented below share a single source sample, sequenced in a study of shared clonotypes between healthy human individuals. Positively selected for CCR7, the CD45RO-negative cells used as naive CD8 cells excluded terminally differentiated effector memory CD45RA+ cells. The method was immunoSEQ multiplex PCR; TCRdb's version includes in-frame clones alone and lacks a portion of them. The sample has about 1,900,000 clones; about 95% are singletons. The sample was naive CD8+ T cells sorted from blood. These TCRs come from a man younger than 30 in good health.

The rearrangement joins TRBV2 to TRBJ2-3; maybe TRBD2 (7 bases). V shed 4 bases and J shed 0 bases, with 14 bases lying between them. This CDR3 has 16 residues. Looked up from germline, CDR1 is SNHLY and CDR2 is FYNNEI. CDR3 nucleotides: TGTGCCAGCAGTGTTCTGGCGGGGGCTAGCACAGATACGCAGTATTTT. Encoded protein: CASSVLAGASTDTQYF. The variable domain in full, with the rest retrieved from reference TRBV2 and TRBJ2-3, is EPEVTQTPSHQVTQMGQEVILRCVPISNHLYFYWYRQILGQKVEFLVSFYNNEISEKSEIFDDQFSVERPDGSNFTLKIRSTKLEDSAMYFCASSVLAGASTDTQYFGPGTRLTVL.

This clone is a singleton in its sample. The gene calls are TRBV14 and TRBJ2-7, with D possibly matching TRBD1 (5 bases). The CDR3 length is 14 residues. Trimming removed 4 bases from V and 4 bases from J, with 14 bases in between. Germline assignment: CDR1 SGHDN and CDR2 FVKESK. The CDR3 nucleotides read TGTGCCAGCAGCCCTCCAGGGCTACCGTACGAGCAGTACTTC. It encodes CASSPPGLPYEQYF.

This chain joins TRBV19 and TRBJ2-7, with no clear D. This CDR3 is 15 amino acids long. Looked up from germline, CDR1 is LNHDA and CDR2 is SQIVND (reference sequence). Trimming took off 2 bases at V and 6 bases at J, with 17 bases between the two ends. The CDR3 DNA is TGTGCCAGTAGTATATCCGCGACGCCAGGTTCCGAGCAGTACTTC. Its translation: CASSISATPGSEQYF.

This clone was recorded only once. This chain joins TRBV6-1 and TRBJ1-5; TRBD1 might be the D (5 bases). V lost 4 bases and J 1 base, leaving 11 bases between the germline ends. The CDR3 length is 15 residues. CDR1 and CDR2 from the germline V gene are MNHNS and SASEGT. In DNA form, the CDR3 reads TGTGCCAGCAGTGGCACCCGGGACAGCAATCAGCCCCAGCATTTT. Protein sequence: CASSGTRDSNQPQHF.

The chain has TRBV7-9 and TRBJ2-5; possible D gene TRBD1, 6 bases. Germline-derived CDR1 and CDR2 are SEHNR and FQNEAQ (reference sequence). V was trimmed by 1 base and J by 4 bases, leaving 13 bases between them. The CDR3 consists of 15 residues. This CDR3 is CASSLGPGVAETQYF. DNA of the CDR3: TGTGCCAGCAGCTTAGGCCCAGGGGTAGCAGAGACCCAGTACTTC.

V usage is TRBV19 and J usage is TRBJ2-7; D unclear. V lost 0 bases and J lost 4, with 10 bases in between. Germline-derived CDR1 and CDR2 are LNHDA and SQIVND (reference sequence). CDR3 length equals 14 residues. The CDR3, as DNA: TGTGCCAGTAGTATAGATCGCGAGGTGTACGAGCAGTACTTC. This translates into CASSIDREVYEQYF. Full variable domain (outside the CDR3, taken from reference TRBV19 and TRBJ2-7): DGGITQSPKYLFRKEGQNVTLSCEQNLNHDAMYWYRQDPGQGLRLIYYSQIVNDFQKGDIAEGYSVSREKKESFPLTVTSAQKNPTAFYLCASSIDREVYEQYFGPGTRLTVT.

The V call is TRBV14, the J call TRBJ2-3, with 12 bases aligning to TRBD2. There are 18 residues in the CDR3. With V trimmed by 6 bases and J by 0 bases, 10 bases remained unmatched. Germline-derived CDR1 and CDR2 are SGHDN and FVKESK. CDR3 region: CASSPTSGRHTSTDTQYF. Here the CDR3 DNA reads TGTGCCAGCAGTCCGACTAGCGGGAGACACACTAGCACAGATACGCAGTATTTT.

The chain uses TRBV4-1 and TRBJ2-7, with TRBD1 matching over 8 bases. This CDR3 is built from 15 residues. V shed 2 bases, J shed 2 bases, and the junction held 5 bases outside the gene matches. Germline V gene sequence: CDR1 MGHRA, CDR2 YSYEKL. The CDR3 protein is CASSQRQGSPYEQYF. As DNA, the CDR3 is TGCGCCAGCAGCCAACGACAGGGGTCCCCCTACGAGCAGTACTTC.

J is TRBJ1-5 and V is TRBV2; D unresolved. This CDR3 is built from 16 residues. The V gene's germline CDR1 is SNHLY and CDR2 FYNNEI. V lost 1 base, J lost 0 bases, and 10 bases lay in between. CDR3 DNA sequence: TGTGCCAGCAGTGAAGTAGTATGGAGTAGCAATCAGCCCCAGCATTTT. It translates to CASSEVVWSSNQPQHF. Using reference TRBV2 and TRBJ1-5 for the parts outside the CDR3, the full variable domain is EPEVTQTPSHQVTQMGQEVILRCVPISNHLYFYWYRQILGQKVEFLVSFYNNEISEKSEIFDDQFSVERPDGSNFTLKIRSTKLEDSAMYFCASSEVVWSSNQPQHFGDGTRLSIL.

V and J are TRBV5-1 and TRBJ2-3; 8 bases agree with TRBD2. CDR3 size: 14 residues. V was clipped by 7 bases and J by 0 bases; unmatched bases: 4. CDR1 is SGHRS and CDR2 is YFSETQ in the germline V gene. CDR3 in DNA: TGCGCCAGCGGCGGGGGGCCCAGCACAGATACGCAGTATTTT. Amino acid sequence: CASGGGPSTDTQYF.

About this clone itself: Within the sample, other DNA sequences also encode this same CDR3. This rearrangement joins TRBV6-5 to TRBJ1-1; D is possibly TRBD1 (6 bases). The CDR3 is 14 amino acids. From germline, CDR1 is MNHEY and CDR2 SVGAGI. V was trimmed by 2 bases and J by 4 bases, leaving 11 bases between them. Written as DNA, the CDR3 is TGTGCCAGCAGTTACGGTGGGGGGCGCACTGAAGCTTTCTTT. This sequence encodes CASSYGGGRTEAFF.

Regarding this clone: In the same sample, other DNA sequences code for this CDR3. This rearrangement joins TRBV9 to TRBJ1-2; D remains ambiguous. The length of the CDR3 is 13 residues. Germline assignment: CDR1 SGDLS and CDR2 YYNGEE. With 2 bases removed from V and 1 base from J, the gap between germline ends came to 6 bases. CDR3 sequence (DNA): TGTGCCAGCAGCGTGGACGGTAACTATGGCTACACCTTC. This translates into CASSVDGNYGYTF.

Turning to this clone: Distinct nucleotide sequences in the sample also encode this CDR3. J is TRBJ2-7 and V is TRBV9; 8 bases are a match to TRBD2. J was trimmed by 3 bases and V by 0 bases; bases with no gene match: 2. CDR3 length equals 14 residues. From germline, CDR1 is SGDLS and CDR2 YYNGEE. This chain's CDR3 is CASSVASGSYEQYF. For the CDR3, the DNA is TGTGCCAGCAGCGTAGCCAGCGGGAGCTACGAGCAGTACTTC.